The T cell receptor beta chain under discussion was sequenced for a study of T cells expressing NK-cell markers (dated by TCRdb to the early 2020s). About the investigation overall: In sorted CD3+CD56+NKG2C+, CD3+CD56+NKG2C- and CD3+CD56-NKG2C+ T-cell subsets from roughly 8 donors, TCR beta-chain repertoires were profiled. The libraries were sequenced on Illumina HiSeq 2000/2500, MiSeq or NextSeq, producing 2 x 150 bp reads. The eight sequenced donors were randomly selected healthy volunteers, three men and five women. Seven of the eight sequenced donors were HCMV-seropositive and one was HCMV-seronegative.

To determine HCMV serostatus, a commercial ELISA kit was used to detect HCMV-specific IgG in serum. Ficoll density gradient centrifugation was used to isolate peripheral blood mononuclear cells from blood. The run used an Illumina HiSeq 2000. TCR beta cDNA libraries were prepared using 5'RACE template switching, which introduced a universal primer site and unique molecular identifiers. cDNA synthesis was primed from the TCR beta constant segment, followed by two successive PCR amplification steps. Per the source publication's procedure: MIGEC was used to demultiplex reads and group reads by UMI, and MiTCR was used to assemble and quantify clonotypes. To exclude erroneous sequences, only TCR cDNA sequences supported by at least two reads were retained. The tcR package was used for downstream repertoire analysis, and clonotypes were matched across fractions by CDR3 nucleotide sequence plus V segment. VDJmatch was used to annotate antigen specificity against VDJdb, with one amino acid substitution allowed in CDR3. TCRdb reprocessed the public reads and reports one entry per CDR3 protein sequence, without DNA. The V and J calls here are based on TCRdb, not the publication. In this sample's table one finds roughly 160,000 distinct CDR3 sequences. The biggest ten clones account for 20% to 25% of the sample.

The cysteine opens and the phenylalanine closes a CDR3 of 15 amino acids. The DNA is unrecorded. CDR1 and CDR2 (SGDLS, YYNGEE) derive from the germline V gene. Points the paper makes about the study in general: Those dominant clonotypes were again the most abundant among CD3+CD56-NKG2C+ cells in several donors, at about 25-60.1%. In roughly six donors, the dominant CD3+CD56+NKG2C+ clonotypes ranked among the top 10 CD8+ clonotypes, making up roughly 1.0-7.5% of CD8+ T cells. Whether the expanded NKG2C-expressing T cell clones were specific for HCMV antigens remained unclear.

To note about this clonotype: This receptor's antigen is unknown.

Here the chain combines TRBV9 and TRBJ2-7; TCRdb proposes TRBD2, but this gene call is untestable without DNA. The receptor was derived from a man aged 18-70 years in good health. The sequencing input was blood T cells: a sorted CD56 or NKG2C T cell subset, CD4+ or CD8+ T cells, or bulk PBMC T cells (not recorded which). The CDR3 sequence is CASSVEPRAPYEQYF.